These T cell receptor beta chains were read from a single sample in a study of T cells in Graves' hyperthyroidism and ophthalmopathy. Each CDR3 protein is one row after TCRdb ran MiXCR on the multiplex PCR reads. The table shows about 570,000 distinct CDR3 sequences, with 14% occurring only once. Sequencing used blood. Source of these receptors: a middle-aged woman with Graves' hyperthyroidism. The CDR3 runs from the conserved cysteine through the conserved F or W. The D gene is left open where the match is weak. The size entry is marked missing in some rows and otherwise reads once, few, many or a size class.

V gene	D gene	J gene	clone size	CDR3 protein	CDR3 DNA
TRBV12-3/TRBV12-4	-	TRBJ2-3	many	CASSNFLLGGLNTTDTQYF	TGTGCCAGCAGTAATTTTCTTCTCGGGGGCCTCAACACGACAGATACGCAGTATTTT
TRBV6-5	-	TRBJ2-6	many	CASSYGTSGANVLTF	TGTGCCAGCAGTTACGGGACGTCCGGGGCCAACGTCCTGACTTTC
TRBV30	-	TRBJ2-5	few	CATSPGRGETQYF	TGTGCCACCAGCCCTGGTCGGGGGGAGACCCAGTACTTC
TRBV20-1	-	TRBJ1-5	many	CSARQSSNQPQHF	TGCAGTGCTAGACAGTCAAGCAATCAGCCCCAGCATTTT
TRBV10-3	-	TRBJ2-7	many	CAISETPAYEQYF	TGTGCCATCAGCGAGACCCCTGCCTACGAGCAGTACTTC
TRBV20-1	TRBD1	TRBJ1-2	many	CSARQGYGYTF	TGCAGTGCTCGACAGGGGTATGGCTACACCTTC
TRBV4-2	-	TRBJ1-6	few	CASSQEFAPPLHF	TGTGCCAGCAGCCAAGAATTTGCCCCACCCCTCCACTTT
TRBV28	TRBD1	TRBJ1-2	few	CASSFGTRTGVYGYTF	TGTGCCAGCAGTTTCGGGACCAGGACAGGGGTCTATGGCTACACCTTC
TRBV4-1	-	TRBJ2-5	-	CASSPSEGRRQETQYF	TGCGCCAGCAGCCCCTCTGAGGGACGAAGGCAAGAGACCCAGTACTTC
TRBV28	TRBD2	TRBJ2-5	many	CASTLGGRGETQYF	TGTGCCAGCACTCTTGGAGGGAGGGGAGAGACCCAGTACTTC
TRBV20-1	-	TRBJ1-1	many	CSAPSSMNSEAFF	TGCAGTGCCCCCAGCTCCATGAATAGTGAAGCTTTCTTT
TRBV6-1	-	TRBJ2-1	many	CASSWVVGYNEQFF	TGTGCCAGCAGTTGGGTGGTCGGGTACAATGAGCAGTTCTTC
TRBV5-1	-	TRBJ1-1	many	CASSTQGGGTEAFF	TGCGCCAGCAGTACCCAGGGCGGTGGCACTGAAGCTTTCTTT
TRBV30	-	TRBJ1-4	many	CAWRPPGENNEKLFF	TGTGCCTGGAGACCCCCGGGGGAGAATAATGAAAAACTGTTTTTT
TRBV28	TRBD1	TRBJ2-7	many	CASSPPPGTGIPYEQYF	TGTGCCAGCAGTCCACCCCCCGGGACAGGGATTCCCTACGAGCAGTACTTC
TRBV28	TRBD2	TRBJ2-5	many	CASSPILAGLQETQYF	TGTGCCAGCAGTCCTATCCTAGCGGGGCTCCAAGAGACCCAGTACTTC
TRBV30	-	TRBJ1-1	-	CAWERVMNTEAFF	TGTGCCTGGGAAAGGGTTATGAACACTGAAGCTTTCTTT
TRBV27	-	TRBJ2-5	many	CASSLPGGETQYF	TGTGCCAGCAGTTTACCCGGAGGGGAGACCCAGTACTTC
TRBV19	TRBD1	TRBJ1-5	-	CATKGQGGQPQRF	TGTGCCACAAAGGGACAGGGGGGTCAGCCCCAGCGTTTT
TRBV20-1	TRBD2	TRBJ2-7	many	CSARRGGLAGANEQYF	TGCAGTGCTAGAAGAGGTGGGCTAGCGGGAGCTAACGAGCAGTACTTC
TRBV6-1	TRBD2	TRBJ2-2	-	CASKTPGGGTGELFF	TGTGCCAGCAAGACCCCCGGGGGGGGCACCGGGGAGCTGTTTTTT
TRBV30	-	TRBJ1-2	many	CAWRIQGNYGYTF	TGTGCCTGGAGGATCCAGGGTAACTATGGCTACACCTTC
TRBV7-9	-	TRBJ2-5	-	CASSSLLDAWTQYF	TGTGCCAGCAGCTCCCTCTTGGACGCTTGGACCCAGTACTTC
TRBV27	TRBD2	TRBJ2-2	-	CASSTSGAPSGELFF	TGTGCCAGCAGCACCAGCGGGGCCCCGTCTGGGGAGCTGTTTTTT
TRBV7-2	-	TRBJ1-5	many	CASSRDTEPQHF	TGTGCCAGCAGCCGAGACACGGAGCCCCAGCATTTT
TRBV19	TRBD1	TRBJ2-7	-	CASSIETGNEQYF	TGTGCCAGTAGTATCGAGACAGGGAACGAGCAGTACTTC
TRBV6-2/TRBV6-3	TRBD2	TRBJ2-3	-	CASSYEGLAGGAQYF	TGTGCCAGCAGTTACGAGGGACTAGCGGGAGGGGCGCAGTATTTT
TRBV7-9	-	TRBJ2-3	many	CASSSSTGLHGTDTQYF	TGTGCCAGCAGCTCCTCAACAGGCCTCCACGGCACAGATACGCAGTATTTT
TRBV6-1	TRBD1	TRBJ1-2	-	CASRLPGQNYGYTF	TGTGCCAGCAGATTGCCGGGACAGAACTATGGCTACACCTTC
TRBV7-3	TRBD2	TRBJ2-1	many	CASSPSSGSGNEQFF	TGTGCCAGCAGCCCGTCTAGCGGGAGTGGTAATGAGCAGTTCTTC
TRBV6-1	TRBD2	TRBJ2-1	-	CASSYALAGGPNEQFF	TGTGCCAGCAGTTATGCGCTAGCGGGAGGGCCAAATGAGCAGTTCTTC
TRBV28	-	TRBJ1-1	many	CASSLGFGGGTEAFF	TGTGCCAGCAGTTTAGGGTTCGGGGGAGGAACTGAAGCTTTCTTT
TRBV4-1	TRBD1	TRBJ2-5	-	CASSAPDRAQETQYF	TGCGCCAGCAGCGCGCCTGACAGGGCTCAAGAGACCCAGTACTTC
TRBV20-1	TRBD2	TRBJ2-3	many	CSARKTSGREDTQYF	TGCAGTGCTAGGAAGACTAGCGGGAGAGAAGATACGCAGTATTTT
TRBV2	-	TRBJ2-7	few	CASSKVNYEQYF	TGTGCCAGCAGTAAGGTGAACTACGAGCAGTACTTC
TRBV27	-	TRBJ2-1	-	CASSSPAGYNEQFF	TGTGCCAGCAGTTCTCCTGCGGGGTACAATGAGCAGTTCTTC
TRBV20-1	-	TRBJ1-2	many	CSARDGGRSGYTF	TGCAGTGCTAGAGATGGGGGGCGCTCTGGCTACACCTTC
TRBV20-1	-	TRBJ2-5	many	CSATPSSPGETQYF	TGCAGTGCTACCCCTAGCTCCCCGGGGGAGACCCAGTACTTC
TRBV6-1	TRBD2	TRBJ2-7	many	CASSYVGRAAEQYF	TGTGCCAGCAGTTACGTAGGGAGGGCAGCCGAGCAGTACTTC
TRBV6-1	TRBD1	TRBJ1-3	many	CASRDRVSGNTIYF	TGTGCCAGCAGGGACAGGGTCTCTGGAAACACCATATATTTT
TRBV5-1	TRBD1	TRBJ2-2	many	CASSSSTGGGTGELFF	TGCGCCAGCAGCTCGTCGACAGGGGGCGGCACCGGGGAGCTGTTTTTT
TRBV27	-	TRBJ2-7	many	CASSLSEDTATYEQYF	TGTGCCAGCAGTTTATCGGAGGACACAGCCACCTACGAGCAGTACTTC